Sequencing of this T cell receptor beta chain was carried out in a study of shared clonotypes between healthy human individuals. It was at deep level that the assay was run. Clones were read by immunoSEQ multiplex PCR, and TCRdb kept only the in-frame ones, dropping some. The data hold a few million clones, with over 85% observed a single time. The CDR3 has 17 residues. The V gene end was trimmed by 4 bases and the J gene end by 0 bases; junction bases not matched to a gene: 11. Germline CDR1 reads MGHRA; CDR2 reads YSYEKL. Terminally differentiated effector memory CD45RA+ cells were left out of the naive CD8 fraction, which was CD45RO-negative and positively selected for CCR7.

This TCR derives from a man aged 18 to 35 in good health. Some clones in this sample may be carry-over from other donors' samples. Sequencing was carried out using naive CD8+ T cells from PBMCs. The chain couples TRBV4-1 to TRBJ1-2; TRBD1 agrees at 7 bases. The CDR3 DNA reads TGCGCCAGCAGCCCAAGGGACAGATACCTAGCTAACTATGGCTACACCTTC. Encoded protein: CASSPRDRYLANYGYTF.